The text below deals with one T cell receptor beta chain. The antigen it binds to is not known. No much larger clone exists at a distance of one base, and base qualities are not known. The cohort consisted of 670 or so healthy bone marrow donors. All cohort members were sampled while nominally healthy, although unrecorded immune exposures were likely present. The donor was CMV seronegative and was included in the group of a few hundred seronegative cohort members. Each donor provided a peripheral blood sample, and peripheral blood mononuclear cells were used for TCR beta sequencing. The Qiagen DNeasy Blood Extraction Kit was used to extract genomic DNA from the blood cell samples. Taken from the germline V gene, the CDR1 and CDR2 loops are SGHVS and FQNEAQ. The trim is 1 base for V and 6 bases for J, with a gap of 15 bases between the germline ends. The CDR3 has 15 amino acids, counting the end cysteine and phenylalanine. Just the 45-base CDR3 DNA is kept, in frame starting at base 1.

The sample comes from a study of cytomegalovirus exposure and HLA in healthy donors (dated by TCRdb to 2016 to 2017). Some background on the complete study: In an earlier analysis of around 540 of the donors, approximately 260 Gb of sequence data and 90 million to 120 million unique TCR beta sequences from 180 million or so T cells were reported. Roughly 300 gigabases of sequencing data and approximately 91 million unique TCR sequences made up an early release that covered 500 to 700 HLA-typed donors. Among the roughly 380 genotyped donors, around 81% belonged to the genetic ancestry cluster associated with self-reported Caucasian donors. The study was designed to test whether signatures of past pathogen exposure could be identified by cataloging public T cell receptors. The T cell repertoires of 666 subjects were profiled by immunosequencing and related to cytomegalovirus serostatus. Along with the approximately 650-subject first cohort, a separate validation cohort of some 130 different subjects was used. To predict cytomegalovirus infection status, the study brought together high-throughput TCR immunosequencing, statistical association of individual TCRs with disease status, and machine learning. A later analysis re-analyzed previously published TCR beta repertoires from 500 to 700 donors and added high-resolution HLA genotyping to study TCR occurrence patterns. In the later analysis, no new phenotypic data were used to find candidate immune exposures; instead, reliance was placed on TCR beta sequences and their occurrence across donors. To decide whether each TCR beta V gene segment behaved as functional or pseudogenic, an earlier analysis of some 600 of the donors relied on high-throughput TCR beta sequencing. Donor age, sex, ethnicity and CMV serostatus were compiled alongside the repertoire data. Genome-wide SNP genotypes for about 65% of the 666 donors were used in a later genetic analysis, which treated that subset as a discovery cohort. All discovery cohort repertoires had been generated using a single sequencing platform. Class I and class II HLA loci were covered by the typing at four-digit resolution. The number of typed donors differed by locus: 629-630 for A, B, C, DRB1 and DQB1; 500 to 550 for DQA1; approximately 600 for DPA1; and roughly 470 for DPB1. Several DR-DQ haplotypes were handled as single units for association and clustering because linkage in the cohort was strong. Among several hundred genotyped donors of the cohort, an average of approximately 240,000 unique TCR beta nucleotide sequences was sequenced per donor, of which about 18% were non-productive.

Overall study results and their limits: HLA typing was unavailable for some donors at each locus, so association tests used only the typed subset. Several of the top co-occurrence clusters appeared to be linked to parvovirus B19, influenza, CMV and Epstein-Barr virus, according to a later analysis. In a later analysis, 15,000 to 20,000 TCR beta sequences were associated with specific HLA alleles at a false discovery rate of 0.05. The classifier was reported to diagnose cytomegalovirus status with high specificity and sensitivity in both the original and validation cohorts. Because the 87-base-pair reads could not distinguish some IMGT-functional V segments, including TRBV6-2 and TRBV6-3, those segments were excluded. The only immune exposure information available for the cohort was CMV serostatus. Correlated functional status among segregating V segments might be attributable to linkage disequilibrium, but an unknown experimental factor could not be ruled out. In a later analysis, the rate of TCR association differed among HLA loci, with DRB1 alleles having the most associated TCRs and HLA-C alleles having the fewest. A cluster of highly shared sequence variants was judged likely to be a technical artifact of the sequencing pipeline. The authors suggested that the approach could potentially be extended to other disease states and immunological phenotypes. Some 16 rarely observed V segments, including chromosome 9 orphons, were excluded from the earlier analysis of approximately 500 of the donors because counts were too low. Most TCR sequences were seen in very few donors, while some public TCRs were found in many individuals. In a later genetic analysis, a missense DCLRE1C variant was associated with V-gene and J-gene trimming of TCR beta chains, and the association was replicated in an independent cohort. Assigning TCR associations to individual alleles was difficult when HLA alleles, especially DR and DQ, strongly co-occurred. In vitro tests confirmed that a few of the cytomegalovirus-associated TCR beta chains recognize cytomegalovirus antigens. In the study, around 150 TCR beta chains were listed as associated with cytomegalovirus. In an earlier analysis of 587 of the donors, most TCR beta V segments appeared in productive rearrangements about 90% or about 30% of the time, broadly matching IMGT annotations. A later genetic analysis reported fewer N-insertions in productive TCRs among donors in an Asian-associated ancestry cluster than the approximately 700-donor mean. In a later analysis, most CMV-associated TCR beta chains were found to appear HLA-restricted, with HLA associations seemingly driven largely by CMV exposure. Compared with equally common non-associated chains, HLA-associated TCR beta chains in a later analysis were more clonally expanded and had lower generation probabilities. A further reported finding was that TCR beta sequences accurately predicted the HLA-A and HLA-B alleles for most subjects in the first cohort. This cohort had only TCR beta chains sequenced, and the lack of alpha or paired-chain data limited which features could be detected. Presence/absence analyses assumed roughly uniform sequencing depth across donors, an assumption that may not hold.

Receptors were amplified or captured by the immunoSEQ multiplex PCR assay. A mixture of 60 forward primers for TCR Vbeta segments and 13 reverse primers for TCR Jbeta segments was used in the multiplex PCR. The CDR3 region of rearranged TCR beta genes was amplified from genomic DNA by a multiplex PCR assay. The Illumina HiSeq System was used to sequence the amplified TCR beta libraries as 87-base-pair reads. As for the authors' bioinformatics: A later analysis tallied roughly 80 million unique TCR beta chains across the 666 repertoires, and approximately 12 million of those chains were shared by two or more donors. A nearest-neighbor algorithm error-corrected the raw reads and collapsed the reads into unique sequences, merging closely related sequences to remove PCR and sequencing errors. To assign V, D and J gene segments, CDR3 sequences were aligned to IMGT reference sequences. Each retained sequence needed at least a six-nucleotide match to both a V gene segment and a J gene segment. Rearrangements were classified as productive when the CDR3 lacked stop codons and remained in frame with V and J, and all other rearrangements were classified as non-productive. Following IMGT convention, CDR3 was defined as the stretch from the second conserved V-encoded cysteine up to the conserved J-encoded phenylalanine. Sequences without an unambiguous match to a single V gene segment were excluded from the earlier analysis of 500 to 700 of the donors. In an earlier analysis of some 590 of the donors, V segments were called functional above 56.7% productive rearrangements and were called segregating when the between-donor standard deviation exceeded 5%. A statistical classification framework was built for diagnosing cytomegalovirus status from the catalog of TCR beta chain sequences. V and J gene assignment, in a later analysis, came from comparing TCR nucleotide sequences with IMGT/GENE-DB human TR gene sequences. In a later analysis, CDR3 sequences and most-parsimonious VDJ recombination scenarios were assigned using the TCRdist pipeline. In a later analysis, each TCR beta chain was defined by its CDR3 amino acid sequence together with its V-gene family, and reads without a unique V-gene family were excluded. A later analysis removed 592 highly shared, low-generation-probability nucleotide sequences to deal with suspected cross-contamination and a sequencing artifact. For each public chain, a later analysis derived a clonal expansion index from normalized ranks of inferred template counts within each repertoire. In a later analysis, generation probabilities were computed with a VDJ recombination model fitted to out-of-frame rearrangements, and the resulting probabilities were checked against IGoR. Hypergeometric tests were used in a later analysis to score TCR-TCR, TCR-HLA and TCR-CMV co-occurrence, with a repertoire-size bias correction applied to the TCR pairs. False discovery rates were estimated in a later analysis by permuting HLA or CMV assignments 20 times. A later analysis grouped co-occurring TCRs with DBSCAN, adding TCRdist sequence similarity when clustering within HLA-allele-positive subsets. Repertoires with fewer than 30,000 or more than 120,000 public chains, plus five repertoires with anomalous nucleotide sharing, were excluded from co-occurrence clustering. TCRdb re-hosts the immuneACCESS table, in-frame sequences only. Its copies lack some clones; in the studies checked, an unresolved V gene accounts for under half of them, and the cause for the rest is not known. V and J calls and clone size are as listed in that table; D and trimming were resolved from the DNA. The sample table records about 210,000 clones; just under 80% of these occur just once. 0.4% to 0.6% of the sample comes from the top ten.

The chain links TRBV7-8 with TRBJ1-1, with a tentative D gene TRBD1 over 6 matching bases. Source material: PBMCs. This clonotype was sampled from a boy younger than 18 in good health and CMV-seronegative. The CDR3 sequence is CASSLEGGEGAEAFF. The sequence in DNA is TGTGCCAGCAGCTTAGAGGGGGGGGAGGGCGCTGAAGCTTTCTTT. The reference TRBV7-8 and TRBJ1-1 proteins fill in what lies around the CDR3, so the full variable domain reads GAGVSQSPRYKVAKRGQDVALRCDPISGHVSLFWYQQALGQGPEFLTYFQNEAQLDKSGLPSDRFFAERPEGSVSTLKIQRTQQEDSAVYLCASSLEGGEGAEAFFGQGTRLTVV.